The rows below give T cell receptor beta chains drawn from one sample of a study of a mutant IDH1 vaccine in newly diagnosed glioma. The assay was immunoSEQ multiplex PCR, and TCRdb's table has in-frame clones only and misses some. Found here are fewer than 70,000 clones, around 90% of them singletons; the top ten hold around 4.4%. No cognate antigen is known for these TCRs. The sample in question was PBMCs, obtained from a glioma patient whose treatment included an IDH1 peptide vaccine. These receptors were obtained from a woman aged 40 to 49 with glioma. Both conserved end residues are part of each CDR3. D genes are given only for firm matches. Rows may omit the clone size; those that give it use once, few, many or a size class.

D gene	CDR3 length	V gene	J gene	clone size	CDR3 DNA	CDR3 protein
NA	13	TRBV7-9	TRBJ2-2	medium-sized	TGTGCCAGCAGCTTGGACGTGACCGGGGAGCTGTTTTTT	CASSLDVTGELFF
NA	14	TRBV19	TRBJ2-5	NA	TGTGCCAGTAGTCCACAGAGGTACCAAGAGACCCAGTACTTC	CASSPQRYQETQYF
NA	15	TRBV4-2	TRBJ2-7	NA	TGTGCCAGCAGCCAAGAACCCCCGAGCTCCTACGAGCAGTACTTC	CASSQEPPSSYEQYF
TRBD2	15	TRBV18	TRBJ2-7	NA	TGTGCCAGCTCACCGGGACTAGCGGATGCCTACGAGCAGTACTTC	CASSPGLADAYEQYF
NA	16	TRBV14	TRBJ2-1	NA	TGTGCCAGCAGCCCTCATAACAGGGTGTCCTACAATGAGCAGTTCTTC	CASSPHNRVSYNEQFF
NA	12	TRBV6-1	TRBJ2-4	NA	TGTGCCAGCAGTGAAGGGGGAAACATTCAGTACTTC	CASSEGGNIQYF
NA	16	TRBV2	TRBJ2-7	NA	TGTGCCAGCAGTGAAGGATTCCGGACAGCTACCTACGAGCAGTACTTC	CASSEGFRTATYEQYF
NA	13	TRBV29-1	TRBJ2-1	NA	TGCAGCGTTGAAGATCTTTGGAGTTCTTGGCAGTTCTTC	CSVEDLWSSWQFF
NA	13	TRBV7-9	TRBJ1-2	NA	TGTGCCAGCAGCTACGGGAGTTCCTATGGCTACACCTTC	CASSYGSSYGYTF
TRBD1	13	TRBV10-3	TRBJ1-4	NA	TGTGCCTCGCCGGGACAGGGTATTGAAAAACTGTTTTTT	CASPGQGIEKLFF
NA	15	TRBV25-1	TRBJ2-2	few	TGTGCCAGCAGTGAATCGTTACTAGTCGGCGGGGAGCTGTTTTTT	CASSESLLVGGELFF
TRBD1	15	TRBV7-2	TRBJ2-7	NA	TGTGCCAGCAGCGTAGGGACAGGGAGAGTCTACGAGCAGTACTTC	CASSVGTGRVYEQYF
NA	15	TRBV28	TRBJ2-2	NA	TGTGCCAGCCATACCCCAGGGGTAAAGACCGGGGAGCTGTTTTTT	CASHTPGVKTGELFF
TRBD2	15	TRBV18	TRBJ2-1	NA	TGTGCCAGCTCAGCGGAGCGGGGGAGATACAATGAGCAGTTCTTC	CASSAERGRYNEQFF
NA	12	TRBV27	TRBJ1-5	NA	TGTGCCAGCAGTTCCGGAGGTCAGCCCCAGCATTTT	CASSSGGQPQHF
NA	13	TRBV5-1	TRBJ1-4	NA	TGCGCCAGCAGCTGGTTGGGCAATGAAAAACTGTTTTTT	CASSWLGNEKLFF
TRBD1	15	TRBV19	TRBJ1-1	NA	TGTGCCAGTAGTATAGCAGGCCGTGGACAGGAGGAGGATTTCTTT	CASSIAGRGQEEDFF
TRBD2	17	TRBV7-8	TRBJ2-5	once	TGTGCCAGCAGCCTCGGAACTAGCGGGGGATTCCAAGTCACCCAGTACTTC	CASSLGTSGGFQVTQYF
NA	12	TRBV28	TRBJ2-7	NA	TGTGCCAGCAGGTCCTCCGCCTACGAGCAGTACTTC	CASRSSAYEQYF
TRBD1	16	TRBV7-9	TRBJ1-1	once	TGTGCCAGCAGCTTGGGGGACAGGGACTTGAACACTGAAGCTTTCTTT	CASSLGDRDLNTEAFF
NA	15	TRBV5-5	TRBJ2-1	few	TGTGCCAGCAGCTTTACAGGTGATCCCTACAATGAGCAGTTCTTC	CASSFTGDPYNEQFF
NA	15	TRBV4-1	TRBJ1-2	NA	TGCGCCAGCAGCCAGGGCTTGTTGTCCGCCACTGTTGGCACCTTC	CASSQGLLSATVGTF
NA	14	TRBV2	TRBJ2-5	NA	TGTGCCAGCAGTGAAGCGCTAAATAAGGAGACCCAGTACTTC	CASSEALNKETQYF
NA	14	TRBV7-2	TRBJ2-5	NA	TGTGCCAGCAGCTTAGATTTTATAGCGGAGACCCAGTACTTC	CASSLDFIAETQYF
NA	14	TRBV27	TRBJ2-3	NA	TGTGCCAGCACCCGCGGACTTACCACAGATACGCAGTATTTT	CASTRGLTTDTQYF
NA	13	TRBV29-1	TRBJ2-2	NA	TGCAGCGCCAAGCCCCGGAACACCGGGGAGCTGTTTTTT	CSAKPRNTGELFF
NA	17	TRBV4-1	TRBJ1-3	NA	TGCGCCAGCAGCCAAGAGCCCGTTGGGCAGATAAGGGACACCATATATTTT	CASSQEPVGQIRDTIYF
NA	14	TRBV5-1	TRBJ2-7	NA	TGCGCCAGCAGCGCCAGGACGGGAACCTACGAGCAGTACTTC	CASSARTGTYEQYF
TRBD1	17	TRBV5-4	TRBJ1-1	once	TGTGCCAGCAGCTTGGTCCCAAACAGGGGGAGAAACACTGAAGCTTTCTTT	CASSLVPNRGRNTEAFF
NA	14	TRBV29-1	TRBJ1-1	NA	TGCAGCGTTGGGCCCAGGGGCGGGAACACTGAAGCTTTCTTT	CSVGPRGGNTEAFF
TRBD2	17	TRBV4-3	TRBJ2-5	NA	TGCGCCAGCAGCCAAGAAGCCCAGCGGGGGTACCAAGAGACCCAGTACTTC	CASSQEAQRGYQETQYF
NA	15	TRBV29-1	TRBJ1-1	few	TGCAGCGCCCGGACCACAGGGATAATGAACACTGAAGCTTTCTTT	CSARTTGIMNTEAFF
NA	15	TRBV7-6	TRBJ2-5	NA	TGTGCCAGCAGCTTAGAACAGGGAAGGAGCGAGACCCAGTACTTC	CASSLEQGRSETQYF
TRBD1	15	TRBV6-5	TRBJ2-7	few	TGTGCCAGCAGTTTTACGACAGGGCGCACCTACGAGCAGTACTTC	CASSFTTGRTYEQYF
NA	13	TRBV5-1	TRBJ2-5	once	TGCGCCAGCAGCCTGGACGGAGTGGGGACCCAGTACTTC	CASSLDGVGTQYF
NA	15	TRBV11-2	TRBJ2-2	NA	TGTGCCAGCAGCTTCTTCCTAGGTGACACCGGGGAGCTGTTTTTT	CASSFFLGDTGELFF
NA	13	TRBV27	TRBJ2-7	NA	TGTGCCAGCAAGGACGAGGGGTCCTACGAGCAGTACTTC	CASKDEGSYEQYF
TRBD1	13	TRBV29-1	TRBJ2-3	NA	TGCAGCGTTGCGACAGGGGGATTAGGACGTCGGTATTTT	CSVATGGLGRRYF
TRBD2	17	TRBV19	TRBJ2-1	NA	TGTGCCAGTAGTATGATCACCCTAGCGGGATCTTCGAATGAGCAGTTCTTC	CASSMITLAGSSNEQFF
TRBD2	16	TRBV27	TRBJ2-2	few	TGTGCCAGCAGTCTAAGAGCGGGGGCGATCACCGGGGAGCTGTTTTTT	CASSLRAGAITGELFF